Below are 18 T cell receptor beta chains sequenced from a single sample in a study of blood T cell repertoires in COVID-19. Generated by immunoSEQ multiplex PCR, the TCRdb table keeps only in-frame clones and is missing some. The table has about 500,000 clones, 87% seen once. Sample: PBMCs or T cells enriched from blood (not recorded which). Source of these receptors: a woman younger than 30 who had recovered from COVID-19.

The gene calls are TRBV3-1 (or the pseudogene TRBV3-2) and TRBJ1-5; D is unclear. The CDR3 is 14 residues long. Germline-derived CDR1 and CDR2 are LGHDT and YNNKEL (reference sequence). Trimming pared 0 bases from V and 7 bases from J, leaving 10 bases between. The CDR3, as DNA: TGTGCCAGCAGCCAAGATAGCTCCGACCAGCCCCAGCATTTT. As protein: CASSQDSSDQPQHF.

The chain joins TRBV5-6 to TRBJ1-6; 9 nucleotides align to TRBD1. The ends lost 3 bases at V and 9 bases at J; junction bases unmatched: 10. Germline assignment: CDR1 SGHDT and CDR2 YYEEEE. This CDR3 has 16 residues. CDR3 bases: TGTGCCAGCAGCTCACGGCGAGGGACAGGGAGTTCACCCCTCCACTTT. It yields the protein CASSSRRGTGSSPLHF.

The CDR3 loop reads CASSQWRSEQYF. CDR3 coding DNA: TGTGCCAGCAGCCAATGGAGGAGCGAGCAGTACTTC. The genes are TRBV16 and TRBJ2-7; D may be TRBD2 (5 bases). Germline V CDR1 and CDR2: KGHSY, FQNENV. Trimming shortened V by 1 base and J by 6 bases, and 7 bases separated the two germline ends. There are 12 residues in the CDR3.

The rearrangement links TRBV20-1 to TRBJ1-6; TRBD1 matches at 8 bases. Per the germline V gene, CDR1 is DFQATT and CDR2 is SNEGSKA (reference sequence). J lost 5 bases, V lost 3 bases, and 3 bases had no gene match. There are 14 residues in the CDR3. The CDR3 DNA reads as TGCAGTGCTAGTTTGACAGGGGATAATTCACCCCTCCACTTT. This codes for CSASLTGDNSPLHF.

The CDR3 DNA reads TGTGCCAGCAGCCCACCGGGGGGGGGCGGGACTGAAGCTTTCTTT. Translation gives CASSPPGGGGTEAFF. The chain links TRBV9 to TRBJ1-1, with D perhaps matching TRBD1 (6 bases). From germline, CDR1 is SGDLS and CDR2 YYNGEE. The CDR3 length is 15 residues. With 4 bases removed from V and 5 bases from J, the gap between germline ends came to 18 bases.

The chain combines TRBV2 with TRBJ2-1; D unresolved. The V end lost 6 bases, the J end lost 5 bases, and 8 bases lay between the germline ends. Germline V lookup: CDR1 SNHLY, CDR2 FYNNEI. This CDR3 contains 12 residues. CDR3: CASSPINNEQFF. Here the CDR3 DNA reads TGTGCCAGCAGCCCTATCAACAATGAGCAGTTCTTC.

This clone was counted only a few times. The J gene is TRBJ2-7, the V gene TRBV30, with unresolved D. The V gene's germline CDR1 is GTSNPN and CDR2 SVGIG (reference sequence). The CDR3 is 13 amino acids. V dropped 3 bases and J dropped 0 bases, with 9 bases sitting between them. CDR3 sequence reads: CAWRRPSSYEQYF. The CDR3, as DNA: TGTGCCTGGAGGAGGCCTTCCTCCTACGAGCAGTACTTC.

J is TRBJ2-4 and V is TRBV4-1, with a possible D match to TRBD2 (5 bases). CDR3 size: 20 residues. Trimming left V 4 bases short and J 0 bases short, with 25 bases between. Germline CDR1 and CDR2: MGHRA and YSYEKL. The CDR3 sequence is CASSPRSAPVGVGAKNIQYF. CDR3 sequence (DNA): TGCGCCAGCAGCCCCCGATCGGCGCCTGTCGGGGTAGGAGCCAAAAACATTCAGTACTTC.

The genes are TRBV24-1 and TRBJ2-7, with 9 bases that match TRBD1. The V gene end was trimmed by 9 bases and the J gene end by 5 bases; junction bases not matched to a gene: 4. In germline, CDR1 is KGHDR, CDR2 SFDVKD. This CDR3 has 12 amino acids. CDR3: CATSTGGNEQYF. The CDR3 DNA reads as TGTGCCACCTCTACAGGGGGCAACGAGCAGTACTTC.

This chain connects TRBV15 to TRBJ1-1; D not resolved. Looked up from germline, CDR1 is LNHNV and CDR2 is YYDKDF (reference sequence). V lost 6 bases and J lost 8, with 16 bases in between. CDR3 length equals 13 residues. The CDR3 coding sequence is TGTGCCACCAGGGGTTCCGGCGGACTAGAAGCTTTCTTT. Protein sequence: CATRGSGGLEAFF.

The genes are TRBV7-3 and TRBJ2-2; a weak D match, TRBD1 (5 bases). In germline, CDR1 is SGHTA, CDR2 FQGTGA. Trimming removed 10 bases at V and 1 base at J, with 13 bases between. This CDR3 comprises 14 residues. Written as DNA, the CDR3 is TGTGCCACCGCCCTTACAGGGAACACCGGGGAGCTGTTTTTT. Its translation is CATALTGNTGELFF.

This clone came up once. This chain links TRBV7-9 with TRBJ2-2; 9 bases fit TRBD1. The CDR3 loop spans 17 amino acids. J was trimmed by 2 bases and V by 1 base; bases with no gene match: 5. Germline CDR1 is SEHNR and CDR2 is FQNEAQ (reference sequence). This CDR3 is CASSLDQGQGNTGELFF. CDR3 DNA sequence: TGTGCCAGCAGCTTAGATCAGGGACAGGGAAACACCGGGGAGCTGTTTTTT. Full variable domain (missing parts from reference TRBV7-9 and TRBJ2-2): DTGVSQNPRHKITKRGQNVTFRCDPISEHNRLYWYRQTLGQGPEFLTYFQNEAQLEKSRLLSDRFSAERPKGSFSTLEIQRTEQGDSAMYLCASSLDQGQGNTGELFFGEGSRLTVL.

This clone was recorded once. CDR3 residues: CASSLEVTGGDGYTF. As DNA, the CDR3 is TGCGCCAGCAGCTTGGAAGTCACAGGGGGGGACGGCTACACCTTC. The V call is TRBV5-1, the J call TRBJ1-2, with 8 bases lining up with TRBD1. This CDR3 is 15 amino acids long. The V gene's germline CDR1 is SGHRS and CDR2 YFSETQ. V gave up 0 bases and J gave up 8 bases; unmatched junction bases: 9.

This chain links TRBV2 with TRBJ2-1; maybe TRBD1 (6 bases). This CDR3 has 16 residues. Germline V gives CDR1 SNHLY, CDR2 FYNNEI. The V gene lost 7 bases and the J gene lost 2 bases, with 18 bases spanning the gap. The CDR3 region is CASTLDRLGTYNEQFF. The DNA of the CDR3 is TGTGCCAGCACCCTAGACAGGCTAGGGACCTACAATGAGCAGTTCTTC.

The rearrangement links TRBV6-5 to TRBJ1-1, with D uncertain. Per germline, CDR1 MNHEY and CDR2 SVGAGI. The V gene lost 2 bases and the J gene lost 7 bases, with 11 bases spanning the gap. This CDR3 contains 13 residues. As DNA, the CDR3 is TGTGCCAGCAGTTACGGGCAGAGTGGTGAAGCTTTCTTT. Translating it yields CASSYGQSGEAFF.

In its sample, this clone was seen a few times. The sample carries other DNA sequences with the same CDR3. J is TRBJ1-2 and V is TRBV7-2, with TRBD1 matching over 8 bases. The germline V gene encodes CDR1 SGHTA and CDR2 FQGNSA. The CDR3 contains 13 residues. Unmatched junction bases numbered 2, after V lost 4 bases and J lost 4 bases. CDR3 amino acids: CASSSGQGYGYTF. The CDR3 region has the DNA TGTGCCAGCAGCTCAGGACAGGGCTATGGCTACACCTTC.

This chain joins TRBV7-2 and TRBJ2-1, with D unclear. Trimming left V 4 bases short and J 6 bases short, with 10 bases between. Germline assignment: CDR1 SGHTA and CDR2 FQGNSA. This CDR3 contains 13 residues. The chain's CDR3 is CASSSPNLNEQFF. The CDR3, as DNA: TGTGCCAGCAGCTCCCCTAATCTCAATGAGCAGTTCTTC.

The J gene is TRBJ2-3, the V gene TRBV19; possibly TRBD1 for D (7 bases). V was shortened by 0 bases and J by 5 bases, with 15 bases between the two germline ends. The CDR3 contains 16 residues. From germline, CDR1 is LNHDA and CDR2 SQIVND (reference sequence). The CDR3 sequence: CASSIDEPGGGDTQYF. The CDR3 DNA reads as TGTGCCAGTAGTATAGATGAGCCAGGGGGAGGAGATACGCAGTATTTT.